Following are 10 T cell receptor beta chains from one sample sequenced in a study of blood T cell repertoires in COVID-19. The protocol was immunoSEQ multiplex PCR, while the TCRdb copy is restricted to in-frame clones and leaves out a portion. Of 270,000 or so clones in the sample, over 75% are singletons; the top ten hold more than 10%. What was sequenced was peripheral blood. These receptors were obtained from a human donor in a cohort sampled during active COVID-19.

The V call is TRBV7-2, the J call TRBJ1-5; 9 positions match TRBD1. J gave up 6 bases and V 1 base, and 4 bases lay outside the gene matches. The CDR3 loop spans 15 amino acids. Germline V gene data show CDR1 as SGHTA and CDR2 as FQGNSA. For the CDR3, the DNA is TGTGCCAGCAGCTTAGAAGGGACAGGGATTCAGCCCCAGCATTTT. Translating gives CASSLEGTGIQPQHF. Filled out from reference TRBV7-2 and TRBJ1-5, the complete variable domain reads GAGVSQSPSNKVTEKGKDVELRCDPISGHTALYWYRQSLGQGLEFLIYFQGNSAPDKSGLPSDRFSAERTGGSVSTLTIQRTQQEDSAVYLCASSLEGTGIQPQHFGDGTRLSIL.

This rearrangement joins TRBV28 to TRBJ2-3; 8 nucleotides agree with TRBD2. The CDR3 contains 14 residues. Trimming removed 5 bases from V and 4 bases from J; junction bases left unmatched: 5. Germline V gene lookup returns CDR1 MDHEN and CDR2 SYDVKM. CDR3 sequence: CASSRSGTSDTQYF. CDR3 coding DNA: TGTGCCAGCAGTCGTAGCGGGACATCAGATACGCAGTATTTT.

This clone appeared a few times. This chain links TRBV3-1 (or the pseudogene TRBV3-2) with TRBJ1-2, with a tentative D call TRBD1 (6 bases). Trimming pared 3 bases from V and 5 bases from J, leaving 13 bases between. Germline V gives CDR1 LGHDT, CDR2 YNNKEL (reference sequence). This CDR3 spans 14 amino acids. CDR3 nucleotides: TGTGCCAGCAGCCAGAGGACAGCAGGATATGGCTACACCTTC. Translated, it gives CASSQRTAGYGYTF.

The rearrangement joins TRBV19 to TRBJ1-5; TRBD1 might be the D (6 bases). The CDR3 totals 13 residues. Germline V lookup: CDR1 LNHDA, CDR2 SQIVND (reference sequence). Trimming removed 5 bases from V and 9 bases from J, with 14 bases in between. The CDR3 nucleotides read TGTGCCAGTAGTGTACAGGGCCTCGGGCCCCAGCATTTT. Translated: CASSVQGLGPQHF.

This clone was observed a few times. The J gene is TRBJ2-1, the V gene TRBV25-1; the D gene is possibly TRBD1 (6 bases). Germline values: CDR1 MGHDK, CDR2 SYGVNS. Trimming stripped 4 bases from V and 6 bases from J, with 19 bases between. The CDR3 totals 16 residues. The CDR3 spells CASSGAQGLQGNEQFF. The DNA of the CDR3 is TGTGCCAGCAGTGGTGCACAGGGCCTACAGGGCAATGAGCAGTTCTTC.

This clone was counted between two and nine times. The chain joins TRBV4-2 to TRBJ1-1; D gene ambiguous. The CDR3 is made up of 17 amino acids. The V gene lost 0 bases and the J gene lost 3 bases, with 17 bases spanning the gap. CDR1 is LGHNA, CDR2 YNFKEQ, per germline. This CDR3 is CASSQDKTPREYTEAFF. CDR3 DNA: TGTGCCAGCAGCCAAGATAAAACCCCCCGAGAGTACACTGAAGCTTTCTTT.

This chain connects TRBV29-1 to TRBJ1-2; D gene unclear. Trimming took 4 bases from V and 2 from J, leaving 5 bases between them. The CDR3 runs 11 residues. CDR1 and CDR2 (germline): SQVTM, ANQGSEA. CDR3 in DNA: TGCAGCGTTGTTGTAAACTATGGCTACACCTTC. Its protein is CSVVVNYGYTF.

The chain combines TRBV4-2 with TRBJ1-1; no definite D call. Trimming took 3 bases from V and 10 from J, leaving 12 bases between them. Germline V gene sequence: CDR1 LGHNA, CDR2 YNFKEQ. This CDR3 is built from 12 residues. Here the CDR3 DNA reads TGTGCCAGCAGCCAGGTAGAGGGTTTAGCTTTCTTT. This encodes CASSQVEGLAFF.

The chain recombines TRBV6-6 with TRBJ2-2, with a weak D call TRBD2 (6 bases). CDR3 length: 16 residues. Per germline, CDR1 MNHNY and CDR2 SVGAGI (reference sequence). V was trimmed by 6 bases and J by 0 bases, leaving 14 bases between them. CDR3 region: CASRPPGAPNTGELFF. The CDR3 DNA is TGTGCCAGCAGACCACCGGGAGCACCGAACACCGGGGAGCTGTTTTTT.

The V and J genes are TRBV18 and TRBJ1-1, with a possible D match to TRBD1 (6 bases). The CDR3 has 16 residues. Germline-derived CDR1 and CDR2 are KGHSH and LQKENI. The germline V and J ends were trimmed by 4 bases and 0 bases, with 15 bases remaining between them. Written as DNA, the CDR3 is TGTGCCAGCTCACTACAGGGCCCTTCTATGAACACTGAAGCTTTCTTT. Encoded protein: CASSLQGPSMNTEAFF.